This paragraph covers one TCR beta chain sequence. 13 Jbeta primers and 60 Vbeta primers were used for the PCR. The assay was immunoSEQ multiplex PCR, and TCRdb's table has in-frame clones only and misses some. The sample comprises about 200,000 clones, 73% of which are singletons, and over 1.5% rests with the top ten. This CDR3 contains 16 residues. V was pared by 6 bases and J by 8 bases, with 26 bases between. Germline-derived CDR1 and CDR2 are SGHTS and YDEGEE. The data were taken from a study of cytomegalovirus exposure and HLA in healthy donors. Those who donated were healthy bone marrow donors. The receptor's source is a woman between 25 and 40 years old in good health and CMV-seronegative. The V and J genes are TRBV5-8 and TRBJ1-2; D remains unclear. The sample taken for sequencing was PBMCs. This CDR3 is CASTPGRVYSFLGYTF. CDR3 sequence (DNA): TGTGCCAGCACCCCTGGGAGGGTCTACTCTTTCCTAGGCTACACCTTC.